A selection of T cell receptor beta chains follows, all from one sample in a study of cytomegalovirus exposure and HLA in healthy donors. TCRdb's table, derived via immunoSEQ multiplex PCR, lists solely in-frame clones and lacks some. The table lists 240,000 or so clones, roughly 82% of them singletons. The material sequenced was PBMCs. The receptors derive from a woman in her thirties or forties in good health and CMV-seropositive. The CDR3 runs from the conserved cysteine through the conserved F or W. Clone size is shown for a subset of rows, as once, few, many or a class of expanded clone.

abundance	len	j_gene	v_gene	CDR3aa
-	14	TRBJ1-6	TRBV6-6	CASSEGDYNSPLHF
-	15	TRBJ1-1	TRBV7-9	CASSLPGQLNTEAFF
-	14	TRBJ2-7	TRBV30	CAWSVSLAGVEQYF
once	17	TRBJ2-5	TRBV5-5	CASSWNGGLGIQETQYF
-	18	TRBJ2-4	TRBV4-1	CASSQGSSGGARENIQYF
-	15	TRBJ1-1	TRBV7-8	CASSLDRTGLTEAFF
few	19	TRBJ1-5	TRBV14	CASSQPRQAPFYSNQPQHF
-	15	TRBJ2-7	TRBV7-9	CSSSLVSTSSYEQYF
once	16	TRBJ2-7	TRBV9	CASSVAPGQGLYEQYF
-	14	TRBJ2-5	TRBV9	CASSVGVGSETQYF
-	15	TRBJ2-7	TRBV9	CASSVDVGWNYEQYF
-	15	TRBJ2-3	TRBV7-3	CASSLTRDLTDTQYF
-	13	TRBJ1-1	TRBV6-6	CASRSGVNTEAFF
-	14	TRBJ1-1	TRBV27	CASSFGQVNTEAFF
-	15	TRBJ2-3	TRBV19	CASSNRGYSTDTQYF
-	12	TRBJ2-7	TRBV5-6	CASSLAVAEQYF
-	15	TRBJ1-6	TRBV9	CASSVEGGYNSPLHF
few	13	TRBJ1-1	TRBV7-3	CASSLSKAAEAFF
-	12	TRBJ2-3	TRBV2	CASSEASDTQYF
once	14	TRBJ2-1	TRBV7-3	CASSREGHSNEQFF
few	14	TRBJ2-2	TRBV19	CASSDWMNTGELFF
-	15	TRBJ2-3	TRBV6-5	CASSLTSGRTDTQYF
-	15	TRBJ1-4	TRBV5-6	CASSWAGTDNEKLFF
once	15	TRBJ2-3	TRBV7-2	CASSFGGISTDTQYF
-	15	TRBJ2-1	TRBV7-9	CSSSSSGGMHNEQFF
-	15	TRBJ1-2	TRBV19	CASSLRQGANYGYTF
-	16	TRBJ1-5	TRBV27	CASSLDPLGGNQPQHF
-	19	TRBJ2-3	TRBV4-3	CASSQATLAGRPAADTQYF
-	15	TRBJ2-5	TRBV18	CASSPPIGSGGTQYF
-	16	TRBJ2-7	TRBV7-9	CASSLAPTRSHLEQYF
-	12	TRBJ2-1	TRBV4-2	CASSHLYNEQFF
-	18	TRBJ2-5	TRBV5-1	CASSWTGTSGRATETQYF
-	13	TRBJ2-7	TRBV29-1	CSVGKDSTYEQYF
-	12	TRBJ1-2	TRBV6-1	CATSYRGDGYTF
-	14	TRBJ2-1	TRBV11-3	CASSLISAHNEQFF
-	14	TRBJ1-1	TRBV30	CAWSVLQSITEAFF
-	17	TRBJ2-1	TRBV9	CASSLERGRGGRNEQFF
-	14	TRBJ1-1	TRBV6-1	CASSELVRNTEAFF
-	17	TRBJ1-4	TRBV7-2	CASSLGRGGSNSEKLFF
-	16	TRBJ2-3	TRBV9	CASSPGTGGGTDTQYF
-	13	-	TRBV7-2	CASSVAFAYEQYF
-	14	TRBJ1-1	TRBV30	CAWSVGTGRAEAFF
-	13	TRBJ2-7	TRBV15	CATSSGGFYEQYF